This entry is about one TCR beta chain. Its antigen is currently unknown. Trimming left V 4 bases short and J 1 base short, with 9 bases between. Germline CDR1 reads SGDLS; CDR2 reads YYNGEE. The CDR3 loop spans 13 amino acids. Sequenced by immunoSEQ multiplex PCR; TCRdb stores in-frame clones only, minus some. The sample records some 100,000 clones, about 88% being singletons. The record originates from a study of T cell responses to AZD1222 COVID-19 vaccine. Overall study findings and caveats: At study baseline, merely five or six AZD1222 recipients were seropositive.

The V and J genes are TRBV9 and TRBJ2-7; a possible D gene is TRBD2 (6 bases). Source: peripheral blood, taken on day 0 of AZD1222 vaccination. This receptor was taken from an adult in good health. CDR3 region: CASSPGVSYEQYF. CDR3 DNA sequence: TGTGCCAGCAGCCCGGGGGTGTCCTACGAGCAGTACTTC.